The 18 T cell receptor beta chains below all came from one sample that was sequenced in a study of cytomegalovirus exposure and HLA in healthy donors. The primer mix had 60 Vbeta and 13 Jbeta primers. Clones were sequenced by immunoSEQ multiplex PCR, and TCRdb holds only the in-frame ones, with some missing. The sample records roughly 90,000 clones, approximately 84% being singletons. Source material: PBMCs. The source of these receptors is a man younger than 35 in good health and CMV-seronegative.

The genes are TRBV30 and TRBJ2-5; 7 nucleotides match TRBD2. Germline assignment: CDR1 GTSNPN and CDR2 SVGIG (reference sequence). This CDR3 is 16 amino acids long. Germline trimming cut 2 bases from V and 5 bases from J; bases unmatched to any gene: 14. CDR3 residues: CAWSPRWAGVWETQYF. CDR3 sequence (DNA): TGTGCCTGGAGTCCCCGATGGGCGGGAGTCTGGGAGACCCAGTACTTC.

The chain links TRBV6-1 to TRBJ2-6, with D maybe TRBD2 (5 bases). The germline gives CDR1 MNHNS, CDR2 SASEGT. Trimming pared 8 bases from V and 4 bases from J, leaving 15 bases between. The CDR3 is made up of 15 amino acids. The CDR3 loop is CASLLPGSGANVLTF. CDR3 nucleotides: TGTGCCAGCTTGTTACCGGGGTCCGGGGCCAACGTCCTGACTTTC.

The chain combines TRBV25-1 with TRBJ1-6, with 8 nucleotides matching TRBD1. V lost 5 bases and J lost 6; bases outside the gene matches: 9. The CDR3 loop spans 16 amino acids. CDR1 is MGHDK, CDR2 SYGVNS, per germline. DNA of the CDR3: TGTGCCAGCAGTCTCGGACAGGGCTCAAGTAATTCACCCCTCCACTTT. This codes for CASSLGQGSSNSPLHF.

The gene calls are TRBV7-2 and TRBJ2-7; 9 bases line up with TRBD1. V gave up 8 bases and J gave up 4 bases; unmatched junction bases: 12. The germline V gene encodes CDR1 SGHTA and CDR2 FQGNSA. The CDR3 sequence is 15 residues long. CDR3 bases: TGTGCCAGCCGCGTTGCCGGGACAGGGCAATACGAGCAGTACTTC. Encoded protein: CASRVAGTGQYEQYF.

The chain has TRBV10-3 and TRBJ2-1; tentative D call: TRBD2 (6 bases). Germline CDR1 is ENHRY and CDR2 is SYGVKD. The CDR3 is made up of 16 amino acids. The germline V and J ends were trimmed by 2 bases and 4 bases, with 15 bases remaining between them. The CDR3 nucleotides read TGTGCCATCAGTGAGGCGACGGCGGGATCGTACAATGAGCAGTTCTTC. Translating it yields CAISEATAGSYNEQFF.

This sequence joins TRBV7-9 and TRBJ1-1; TRBD1 is a possible D gene (6 bases). Germline CDR1 SEHNR, CDR2 FQNEAQ (reference sequence). The V and J ends lost 4 bases and 1 base respectively, with 19 bases between them. The CDR3 has 17 amino acids. Here the CDR3 reads CASSSIPPRGTNTEAFF. In DNA, the CDR3 is TGTGCCAGCAGCTCCATCCCCCCTAGGGGGACGAACACTGAAGCTTTCTTT.

V gene TRBV15 combines with J gene TRBJ2-2; 10 bases align to TRBD2. With V trimmed by 6 bases and J by 7 bases, 5 bases remained unmatched. Germline values: CDR1 LNHNV, CDR2 YYDKDF (reference sequence). This CDR3 is 14 amino acids long. CDR3 coding DNA: TGTGCCACCAGTAGGGTAGCGGGAGGCGGGGAGCTGTTTTTT. It translates to CATSRVAGGGELFF.

This chain links TRBV6-1 with TRBJ1-2; TRBD1 matches 9 bases. The trim removed 6 bases at V and 8 bases at J, leaving 7 bases unmatched. The germline CDR1 and CDR2 sequences are MNHNS and SASEGT. The CDR3 runs to 13 residues. The chain's CDR3 is CASSPGQGGGYTF. For the CDR3, the DNA is TGTGCCAGCAGCCCGGGACAGGGAGGCGGCTACACCTTC.

The rearrangement joins TRBV6-4 to TRBJ1-2; perhaps TRBD1 as D (5 bases). Germline lookup yields CDR1 MRHNA and CDR2 SNTAGT. Trimming cost V 0 bases and J 4 bases, with 15 bases left between them. The CDR3 extends over 16 amino acids. CDR3 sequence (DNA): TGTGCCAGCAGTGACTCAGGGGTCCCAAGTAGCTATGGCTACACCTTC. Amino acid sequence: CASSDSGVPSSYGYTF.

This clone was found once. V gene TRBV29-1 combines with J gene TRBJ2-7; 7 bases match TRBD1. The CDR3 has 16 residues. V shed 0 bases, J shed 0 bases, and the junction held 8 bases outside the gene matches. The germline V gene encodes CDR1 SQVTM and CDR2 ANQGSEA. The CDR3 region is CSVEENRGPSSYEQYF. For the CDR3, the DNA is TGCAGCGTTGAAGAAAACAGGGGCCCGAGCTCCTACGAGCAGTACTTC.

The chain uses TRBV19 and TRBJ2-1, with 9 positions matching TRBD2. Losses at the gene ends were 0 bases for V and 9 bases for J; bases not matched to a gene: 6. Germline V gene lookup returns CDR1 LNHDA and CDR2 SQIVND (reference sequence). This CDR3 contains 15 residues. CDR3 bases: TGTGCCAGTAGTATAGATTCTGGCGGGAGGGGTGAGCAGTTCTTC. Its translation: CASSIDSGGRGEQFF. Full variable domain (remainder filled in from reference TRBV19 and TRBJ2-1): DGGITQSPKYLFRKEGQNVTLSCEQNLNHDAMYWYRQDPGQGLRLIYYSQIVNDFQKGDIAEGYSVSREKKESFPLTVTSAQKNPTAFYLCASSIDSGGRGEQFFGPGTRLTVL.

The chain combines TRBV2 with TRBJ2-2, with D maybe TRBD1 (6 bases). The CDR3 length is 15 residues. Per germline, CDR1 SNHLY and CDR2 FYNNEI. The ends were cut back, 3 bases at V and 4 bases at J, with 12 bases in the middle. For the CDR3, the DNA is TGTGCCAGCAGTGAGAGGGCAGGGGCCACCGGGGAGCTGTTTTTT. Translating it yields CASSERAGATGELFF.

The DNA of the CDR3 is TGTGCCAGCAGCCCACAGGGTCGGTCCTATAATTCACCCCTCCACTTT. Translating gives CASSPQGRSYNSPLHF. The V gene is TRBV28, the J gene TRBJ1-6, with D possibly matching TRBD1 (6 bases). The V and J ends lost 6 bases and 1 base respectively, with 13 bases between them. The CDR3 has 16 amino acids. CDR1 MDHEN and CDR2 SYDVKM come from the germline V gene.

V gene TRBV6-5 combines with J gene TRBJ1-1; D is ambiguous. Germline V gives CDR1 MNHEY, CDR2 SVGAGI. The germline V and J ends were trimmed by 2 bases and 0 bases, with 7 bases remaining between them. The CDR3 runs 14 residues. The CDR3 is CASSYTRMNTEAFF. The CDR3 DNA reads as TGTGCCAGCAGTTACACGCGGATGAACACTGAAGCTTTCTTT.

The chain recombines TRBV7-3 with TRBJ2-2; 8 bases match TRBD1. The CDR3 extends over 15 amino acids. Trimming took 3 bases from V and 1 from J; bases not matched to a gene: 1. In germline, CDR1 is SGHTA, CDR2 FQGTGA. The CDR3 here is CASSFDRGNTGELFF. The CDR3 coding sequence is TGTGCCAGCAGCTTCGACAGGGGGAACACCGGGGAGCTGTTTTTT.

The chain joins TRBV30 to TRBJ1-2, with TRBD1 matching over 7 bases. Trimming removed 2 bases from V and 8 bases from J; junction bases left unmatched: 8. CDR3 length: 13 amino acids. Germline V CDR1 and CDR2: GTSNPN, SVGIG (reference sequence). The CDR3 bases are TGTGCCTGGAGTACTCCAGGGGGTTGGGGCTACACCTTC. Translation: CAWSTPGGWGYTF. The whole variable domain, filled in from reference TRBV30 and TRBJ1-2, reads SQTIHQWPATLVQPVGSPLSLECTVEGTSNPNLYWYRQAAGRGLQLLFYSVGIGQISSEVPQNLSASRPQDRQFILSSKKLLLSDSGFYLCAWSTPGGWGYTFGSGTRLTVV.

The chain recombines TRBV14 with TRBJ2-7; unclear D gene. The germline CDR1 and CDR2 sequences are SGHDN and FVKESK. Trimming cost V 0 bases and J 3 bases, with 9 bases left between them. The CDR3 length is 14 residues. The CDR3 loop reads CASSQESLYYEQYF. The CDR3 DNA reads as TGTGCCAGCAGCCAAGAATCACTCTACTACGAGCAGTACTTC.

The chain joins TRBV6-6 to TRBJ1-2; 9 bases agree with TRBD1. Germline CDR1 and CDR2: MNHNY and SVGAGI (reference sequence). V gave up 6 bases and J gave up 5 bases; unmatched junction bases: 4. CDR3 length equals 13 residues. This chain's CDR3 is CASSPDRGYGYTF. The DNA of the CDR3 is TGTGCCAGCAGCCCGGACAGGGGATATGGCTACACCTTC.